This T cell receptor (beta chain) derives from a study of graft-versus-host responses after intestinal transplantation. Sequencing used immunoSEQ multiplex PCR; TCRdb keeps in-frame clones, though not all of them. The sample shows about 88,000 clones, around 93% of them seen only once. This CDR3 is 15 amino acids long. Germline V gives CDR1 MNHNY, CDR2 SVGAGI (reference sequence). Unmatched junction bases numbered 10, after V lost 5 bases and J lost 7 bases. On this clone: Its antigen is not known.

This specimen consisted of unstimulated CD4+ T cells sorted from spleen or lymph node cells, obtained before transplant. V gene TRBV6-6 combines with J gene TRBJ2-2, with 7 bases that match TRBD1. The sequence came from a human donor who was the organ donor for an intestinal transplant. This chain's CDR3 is CASSLRQGRGGELFF. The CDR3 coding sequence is TGTGCCAGCAGTCTCCGACAGGGTAGGGGCGGGGAGCTGTTTTTT.